A selection of T cell receptor beta chains follows, all from one sample in a study of T cells after yellow fever vaccination. In TCRdb, the 5' RACE reads were re-called with MiXCR into one record per CDR3 protein. The sample has more than 300,000 distinct CDR3 sequences, around 6.8% seen once. The input for sequencing was PBMCs, taken approximately 47 days after the first yellow fever vaccination. These receptors all stem from a young man who received the YFV17D yellow fever vaccine. Each CDR3 is given with its conserved first and last residue. D genes are given only for firm matches. Clone size, where shown, is once, few, many, or a class for clones that have expanded.

abundance | j_gene | d_gene | v_gene | CDR3nt | CDR3aa
NA | TRBJ1-6 | NA | TRBV7-2 | TGTGCCAGCAGCAACGCCGGGACGGCAGGTTCACCCCTCCTCTTT | CASSNAGTAGSPLLF
few | TRBJ2-2 | TRBD1 | TRBV6-1 | TGTGCCAGCAGACCTGAGACAGGGGACACCGGGGAGCTGTTTTTT | CASRPETGDTGELFF
many | TRBJ2-1 | TRBD2 | TRBV12-3/TRBV12-4 | TGTGCCAGCAGTCTAGCGGGGGTTTACAATGAGCAGTTCTTC | CASSLAGVYNEQFF
NA | TRBJ2-2 | NA | TRBV24-1 | TGTGCCACCAGTGTAGCCGGACAGAACACCGGGGAGCTGTTTTTT | CATSVAGQNTGELFF
many | TRBJ1-5 | NA | TRBV12-3/TRBV12-4 | TGTGCCAGCAGTTTTCAGGATCAGCCCCAGCATTTT | CASSFQDQPQHF
few | TRBJ2-1 | NA | TRBV5-4 | TGTGCCAGCACACAACAGGGTCTAGACAATGAGCAGTTCTTC | CASTQQGLDNEQFF
many | TRBJ1-2 | NA | TRBV4-2 | TGTGCCAGCAGCCAAGATCAAGGGACGTATGGCTACACCTTC | CASSQDQGTYGYTF
few | TRBJ2-7 | NA | TRBV7-6 | TGTGCCAGCAAAGCGGATACCTACGAGCAGTACTTC | CASKADTYEQYF
few | TRBJ2-5 | NA | TRBV12-3/TRBV12-4 | TGTGCCAGCAGTATAGCCGGGCCGACGTACCAAGAGACCCAGTACTTC | CASSIAGPTYQETQYF
few | TRBJ1-5 | TRBD1 | TRBV7-2 | TGTGCCAGCAGCTTAGTAGCAGGGGGGGGCAATCAGCCCCAGCATTTT | CASSLVAGGGNQPQHF
NA | TRBJ1-1 | NA | TRBV7-3 | TGTGCCAGCAGCTTACGACAGGCCACCGCGGGGACTGAAGCTTTCTTT | CASSLRQATAGTEAFF
few | TRBJ2-3 | TRBD1 | TRBV7-6 | TGTGCCAGCAGCTTGGGACAGGGTTGGACAGATACGCAGTATTTT | CASSLGQGWTDTQYF
few | TRBJ2-6 | NA | TRBV29-1 | TGCAGCGCCGGCGGTGAAGGGGGAAACTCTGGGGCCAACGTCCTGACTTTC | CSAGGEGGNSGANVLTF
NA | TRBJ1-5 | NA | TRBV20-1 | TGCAGTGCTAGAATCGGACGTCAGCCCCAGCATTTT | CSARIGRQPQHF
NA | TRBJ1-4 | NA | TRBV5-1 | TGCGCCAGCAGAGCCGGGACGGATTCAAGGGCAACTAATGAAAAACTGTTTTTT | CASRAGTDSRATNEKLFF
many | TRBJ2-2 | TRBD1 | TRBV7-2 | TGTGCCAGCAGCTTACAGGGGGCGCTTGGGGAGCTGTTTTTT | CASSLQGALGELFF
few | TRBJ2-5 | NA | TRBV5-4 | TGTGCCAGCAGGGGACCCCTCGGGCCAGAGACCCAGTACTTC | CASRGPLGPETQYF
many | TRBJ2-3 | NA | TRBV4-2 | TGTGCCAGCAGCCCCAGCACGGTTGGCCCAGCGCAGTATTTT | CASSPSTVGPAQYF
NA | TRBJ1-4 | NA | TRBV7-8 | TGTGCCAGCAGACAACCCGGGACACACGAAAAACTGTTTTTT | CASRQPGTHEKLFF
few | TRBJ2-7 | NA | TRBV4-3 | TGCGCCAGCAGCCAAGTCTTCGGAGGCTCCTACGAGCAGTACTTC | CASSQVFGGSYEQYF
NA | TRBJ2-2 | NA | TRBV15 | TGTGCCACCAGCAGAGACAGGGTGGGGGAGCTGTTTTTT | CATSRDRVGELFF
few | TRBJ2-3 | TRBD1 | TRBV10-3 | TGTGCCATCAGTGGACAGGGGGCAGATACGCAGTATTTT | CAISGQGADTQYF
few | TRBJ1-6 | NA | TRBV6-1 | TGTGCCAGCAGTGAATTCGTGGGCAGGGGTTATTCACCCCTCCACTTT | CASSEFVGRGYSPLHF
NA | TRBJ1-6 | NA | TRBV2 | TGTGCCAGCTACCCGCAGGCCTATAATTCACCCCTCCACTTT | CASYPQAYNSPLHF
many | TRBJ2-1 | NA | TRBV28 | TGTGCCAGCAGTTTTTTGGGGGGTGGGGTGGGGGAGCAGTTCTTC | CASSFLGGGVGEQFF
NA | TRBJ1-5 | NA | TRBV6-5 | TGTGCCAGCAGTTACGGAAGTGTCCACCAGCCCCAGCATTTT | CASSYGSVHQPQHF
few | TRBJ1-1 | NA | TRBV4-2 | TGTGCCAGCAGCCAACTTGCAGGGGAAGCTTTCTTT | CASSQLAGEAFF
few | TRBJ2-7 | NA | TRBV12-3/TRBV12-4 | TGTGCCAGCAGCCCCTTGGGAGCTCTTGGCGGCGAGCAGTACTTC | CASSPLGALGGEQYF
few | TRBJ1-1 | NA | TRBV7-2 | TGTGCCAGCAGGCCTTATGGCACTGAAGCTTTCTTT | CASRPYGTEAFF
NA | TRBJ2-3 | TRBD1 | TRBV20-1 | TGCAGTGCTAGAGAGGAGGAGACAGGGCGGGATACGCAGTATTTT | CSAREEETGRDTQYF
NA | TRBJ2-7 | TRBD1 | TRBV5-6 | TGTGCCAGCAGCATGAGGACACAGGGGTCCCACGAGCAGTACTTC | CASSMRTQGSHEQYF
many | TRBJ2-3 | NA | TRBV5-1 | TGCGCCAGCAGCTCGCCGGACAGCACAGATACGCAGTATTTT | CASSSPDSTDTQYF